This T cell receptor beta chain was profiled in a study of cytomegalovirus exposure and HLA in healthy donors. On this clone itself: Its antigen is unknown.

PCR was performed using 60 Vbeta and 13 Jbeta primers. The protocol was immunoSEQ multiplex PCR, while the TCRdb copy is restricted to in-frame clones and leaves out a portion. The profile shows 120,000 to 150,000 clones, 78% of them singletons. Germline V CDR1 and CDR2: GTSNPN, SVGIG (reference sequence). Trimming cost V 8 bases and J 3 bases; bases outside gene matches: 16. The CDR3 is made up of 16 amino acids. General study results and limits: Donors were assumed by presence/absence analyses to have roughly uniform sequencing depth. As confirmed in vitro, a few CMV-associated chains were specific for CMV antigens. Later on, an analysis found that several of the most significant clusters appeared to be linked to common viral pathogens, which included parvovirus B19.

The sequenced sample was PBMCs. The receptor's source is a male donor in good health and CMV-seronegative. The chain couples TRBV30 to TRBJ2-1, with TRBD1 matching 7 bases. The CDR3 spells CARIVKGQRNYNEQFF. For the CDR3, the DNA is TGTGCCCGTATCGTCAAGGGACAGAGAAACTACAATGAGCAGTTCTTC.